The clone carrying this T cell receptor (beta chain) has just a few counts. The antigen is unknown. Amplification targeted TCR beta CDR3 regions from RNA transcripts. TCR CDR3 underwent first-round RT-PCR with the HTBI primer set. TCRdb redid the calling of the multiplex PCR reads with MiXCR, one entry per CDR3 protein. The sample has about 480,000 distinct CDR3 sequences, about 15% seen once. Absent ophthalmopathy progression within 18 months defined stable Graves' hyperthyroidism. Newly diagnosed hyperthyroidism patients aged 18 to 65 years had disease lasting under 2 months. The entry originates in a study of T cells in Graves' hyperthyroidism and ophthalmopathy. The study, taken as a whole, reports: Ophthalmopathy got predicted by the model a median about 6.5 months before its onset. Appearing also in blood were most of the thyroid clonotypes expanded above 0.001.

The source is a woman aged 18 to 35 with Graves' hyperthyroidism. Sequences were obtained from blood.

The chain's CDR3 is CASSQGTYRDTQYF. The CDR3 nucleotides are TGTGCCAGCAGCCAAGGGACCTATAGGGATACGCAGTATTTT. The chain couples TRBV3-1 to TRBJ2-3, with D uncertain. The CDR3 contains 14 residues. Germline V CDR1 and CDR2: LGHDT, YNNKEL (reference sequence). Trimming pared 1 base from V and 6 bases from J, leaving 11 bases between.